The 27 T cell receptor beta chains below all came from one sample that was sequenced in a study of blood T cell repertoires in COVID-19. The assay was immunoSEQ multiplex PCR, and TCRdb's table has in-frame clones only and misses some. Among 250,000 to 300,000 clones listed, about nine tenths were seen once. The sequenced material came from PBMCs or T cells enriched from blood (not recorded which). The receptors originated from a man between 18 and 29 years old who had recovered from COVID-19.

The V and J genes are TRBV30 and TRBJ2-2, with D perhaps being TRBD1 or TRBD2 (6 bases each). Trimming left V 7 bases short and J 3 bases short, with 12 bases between. Germline V gene lookup returns CDR1 GTSNPN and CDR2 SVGIG (reference sequence). The CDR3 extends over 13 amino acids. The CDR3 bases are TGTGCCTCGGGGGCATTATACACCGGGGAGCTGTTTTTT. It is translated as CASGALYTGELFF.

This chain joins TRBV10-1 and TRBJ1-1, with a possible D match to TRBD1 (6 bases). The CDR3 sequence is 13 residues long. V lost 8 bases and J lost 4, with 14 bases in between. Germline V lookup: CDR1 WNHNN, CDR2 SYGVQD (reference sequence). CDR3 nucleotide sequence: TGCGCCAGCGCCGAGGCAGGGGCCACTGAAGCTTTCTTT. Its translation is CASAEAGATEAFF.

This clone showed up just once. The chain is built from TRBV12-3 or TRBV12-4 and TRBJ1-2; D not certain. Trimming removed 1 base from V and 8 bases from J, with 8 bases in between. The CDR3 is 12 residues long. CDR3 region: CASSLGIRGYTF. Here the CDR3 DNA reads TGTGCCAGCAGTTTAGGTATTAGAGGCTACACCTTC.

This chain connects TRBV3-1 (or the pseudogene TRBV3-2) to TRBJ2-1, with 8 bases identical to TRBD2. Germline V lookup: CDR1 LGHDT, CDR2 YNNKEL (reference sequence). The CDR3 covers 16 residues. Unmatched junction bases numbered 4, after V lost 3 bases and J lost 0 bases. CDR3 region: CASSQASGFSYNEQFF. In nucleotides, the CDR3 is TGTGCCAGCAGCCAGGCTAGCGGGTTCTCCTACAATGAGCAGTTCTTC.

This clone showed up just a few times. The chain employs TRBV7-9 and TRBJ2-7; D ambiguous. The germline V gene encodes CDR1 SEHNR and CDR2 FQNEAQ (reference sequence). V lost 7 bases to trimming and J lost 5 bases, with 9 bases between them. The CDR3 covers 11 residues. The CDR3 DNA sequence: TGTGCCAGCATAAATAAAAACGAGCAGTACTTC. It encodes CASINKNEQYF. The full variable domain, in which reference TRBV7-9 and TRBJ2-7 provide the parts outside the CDR3, is DTGVSQNPRHKITKRGQNVTFRCDPISEHNRLYWYRQTLGQGPEFLTYFQNEAQLEKSRLLSDRFSAERPKGSFSTLEIQRTEQGDSAMYLCASINKNEQYFGPGTRLTVT.

This sequence joins TRBV10-3 and TRBJ2-2, with 12 bases fitting TRBD2. Germline V CDR1 and CDR2: ENHRY, SYGVKD. V was pared by 0 bases and J by 3 bases, with 5 bases of the junction left unmatched. CDR3 size: 18 residues. The CDR3 DNA reads TGTGCCATCAGTGAGTCGTCGTCTAGCGGGAGGGACACCGGGGAGCTGTTTTTT. Translation: CAISESSSSGRDTGELFF.

This chain uses TRBV11-3 with TRBJ1-1; no definite D call. The germline gives CDR1 SGHNT, CDR2 YENEEA. V was shortened by 1 base and J by 10 bases, with 13 bases between the two germline ends. The CDR3 covers 13 residues. The CDR3 is CASSLGHPGRAFF. CDR3 DNA sequence: TGTGCCAGCAGCTTAGGGCACCCGGGAAGAGCTTTCTTT.

The V call is TRBV7-2, the J call TRBJ2-1; 9 bases match TRBD1. The ends lost 4 bases at V and 7 bases at J; junction bases unmatched: 5. This CDR3 contains 14 residues. CDR1 SGHTA and CDR2 FQGNSA come from the germline V gene. This CDR3 is CASSSGTGINEQFF. The CDR3 bases are TGTGCCAGCAGCTCAGGGACAGGGATAAATGAGCAGTTCTTC.

The chain has TRBV3-1 (or the pseudogene TRBV3-2) and TRBJ1-1, with TRBD1 matching 9 bases. The V segment lost 4 bases and the J segment 3 bases; nucleotides outside the gene matches: 0. The CDR3 consists of 13 residues. Germline V gene sequence: CDR1 LGHDT, CDR2 YNNKEL (reference sequence). The CDR3 region has the DNA TGTGCCAGCAGCCGGGACAGGGACACTGAAGCTTTCTTT. It translates to CASSRDRDTEAFF.

This sequence joins TRBV4-1 and TRBJ2-1, with 9 bases identical to TRBD2. J gave up 2 bases and V 4 bases, and 9 bases lay outside the gene matches. The length of the CDR3 is 17 residues. Germline CDR1 is MGHRA and CDR2 is YSYEKL. DNA for the CDR3: TGCGCCAGCAGCCGCTCCGGGACTAGCAGCCCCTACAATGAGCAGTTCTTC. It is translated as CASSRSGTSSPYNEQFF.

The chain recombines TRBV6-5 with TRBJ1-6; possibly TRBD1 for D (5 bases). V dropped 0 bases and J dropped 8 bases, with 8 bases sitting between them. Germline CDR1 and CDR2: MNHEY and SVGAGI. The CDR3 totals 14 residues. The CDR3 loop reads CASSYSARDSPLHF. For the CDR3, the DNA is TGTGCCAGCAGTTACTCGGCCAGGGATTCACCCCTCCACTTT.

In its sample, this clone was seen once. The gene calls are TRBV29-1 and TRBJ1-2; TRBD1 is a possible D gene (5 bases). Per germline, CDR1 SQVTM and CDR2 ANQGSEA. V shed 2 bases and J shed 7 bases, with 5 bases lying between them. CDR3 length: 10 residues. CDR3 protein: CSVEQGGYTF. The DNA of the CDR3 is TGCAGCGTTGAACAGGGTGGCTACACCTTC.

The chain employs TRBV10-3 and TRBJ2-5; 16 bases agree with TRBD2. CDR3 length: 19 amino acids. V lost 2 bases and J lost 0; bases outside the gene matches: 6. Germline-derived CDR1 and CDR2 are ENHRY and SYGVKD. The chain's CDR3 is CAISEPPGLAGGYQETQYF. As DNA, the CDR3 is TGTGCCATCAGTGAGCCGCCGGGACTAGCGGGAGGGTACCAAGAGACCCAGTACTTC.

The chain combines TRBV30 with TRBJ2-1; D is possibly TRBD1 (6 bases). V was shortened by 3 bases and J by 7 bases, with 10 bases between the two germline ends. Germline-derived CDR1 and CDR2 are GTSNPN and SVGIG (reference sequence). The CDR3 runs to 12 residues. As DNA, the CDR3 is TGTGCCTGGAGCCTAGGGACAAATGAGCAGTTCTTC. It specifies CAWSLGTNEQFF. The whole variable domain, remainder taken from reference TRBV30 and TRBJ2-1, is SQTIHQWPATLVQPVGSPLSLECTVEGTSNPNLYWYRQAAGRGLQLLFYSVGIGQISSEVPQNLSASRPQDRQFILSSKKLLLSDSGFYLCAWSLGTNEQFFGPGTRLTVL.

The rearrangement joins TRBV27 to TRBJ2-2; TRBD2 matches at 11 bases. CDR3 size: 17 residues. V gave up 5 bases and J gave up 0 bases; unmatched junction bases: 5. The V gene's germline CDR1 is MNHEY and CDR2 SMNVEV (reference sequence). CDR3 bases: TGTGCCAGCAGTCGTCTAGCGGGGGGCCCGAACACCGGGGAGCTGTTTTTT. It translates to CASSRLAGGPNTGELFF.

To note about this clone: An end of the junction differs from the germline gene, which may be a read error. V and J are TRBV29-1 and TRBJ2-3, with 11 bases aligning to TRBD2. This CDR3 has 13 residues. Germline CDR1 reads SQVTM; CDR2 reads ANQGSEA. As DNA, the CDR3 is TGCAGCGGGTCCGGGACTAGCGGAGGGGGCCAGGATTTT. The encoded protein is CSGSGTSGGGQDF.

The chain is built from TRBV19 and TRBJ2-7; TRBD2 is a possible D gene (6 bases). This CDR3 is 15 amino acids long. Germline loops: CDR1 LNHDA, CDR2 SQIVND (reference sequence). V shed 6 bases and J shed 0 bases, with 15 bases lying between them. CDR3 region: CASRKMGGISYEQYF. DNA for the CDR3: TGTGCCAGTAGAAAGATGGGCGGGATCTCCTACGAGCAGTACTTC.

This rearrangement joins TRBV19 to TRBJ1-5; tentatively, D is TRBD1 (5 bases). The germline CDR1 and CDR2 sequences are LNHDA and SQIVND (reference sequence). V shed 8 bases and J shed 6 bases, with 11 bases lying between them. The CDR3 contains 12 residues. The DNA for the CDR3 is TGTGCCAGTCGGAGGGGCACTCAGCCCCAGCATTTT. Translated, it gives CASRRGTQPQHF.

J is TRBJ1-6 and V is TRBV28; tentative D call: TRBD1 (6 bases). In germline, CDR1 is MDHEN, CDR2 SYDVKM. Trimming took off 4 bases at V and 9 bases at J, with 19 bases between the two ends. The CDR3 runs to 16 residues. In DNA, the CDR3 is TGTGCCAGCAGTTCCCACGCAACAGGGCGCGGTTCACCCCTCCACTTT. Its protein product is CASSSHATGRGSPLHF.

The chain has TRBV10-3 and TRBJ2-7; D may be TRBD1 (5 bases). CDR1 ENHRY and CDR2 SYGVKD come from the germline V gene. The length of the CDR3 is 15 residues. V gave up 4 bases and J gave up 4 bases, with 17 bases separating them. CDR3 sequence: CAISALGQRAYEQYF. The CDR3 DNA reads TGTGCCATCAGTGCGCTGGGGCAACGGGCGTACGAGCAGTACTTC.

The chain joins TRBV29-1 to TRBJ1-2; 7 nucleotides line up with TRBD1. Losses at the gene ends were 4 bases for V and 5 bases for J; bases not matched to a gene: 4. The length of the CDR3 is 12 residues. Per the germline V gene, CDR1 is SQVTM and CDR2 is ANQGSEA. The CDR3 is CSVAQGEYGYTF. The CDR3 DNA sequence: TGCAGCGTTGCGCAGGGGGAGTATGGCTACACCTTC.

The gene calls are TRBV24-1 and TRBJ2-1; weak D call: TRBD1 (6 bases). V lost 4 bases and J lost 4, with 19 bases in between. This CDR3 is built from 17 residues. Germline V gives CDR1 KGHDR, CDR2 SFDVKD. CDR3 nucleotide sequence: TGTGCCACCAGTGACACTACAGGGACCTACAATTACAATGAGCAGTTCTTC. Translating gives CATSDTTGTYNYNEQFF.

CDR3 sequence reads: CASSQGLAGGQILGSKNIQYF. DNA for the CDR3: TGTGCCAGCAGCCAAGGACTAGCGGGAGGACAAATCCTGGGATCCAAAAACATTCAGTACTTC. The rearrangement links TRBV14 to TRBJ2-4; 13 bases match TRBD2. The CDR3 has 21 amino acids. The J segment lost 2 bases and the V segment lost 1 base, leaving 14 bases of the junction unmatched. CDR1 SGHDN and CDR2 FVKESK come from the germline V gene.

This clone was recorded once. The rearrangement uses TRBV5-1 and TRBJ2-5, with TRBD2 matching over 10 bases. J was trimmed by 3 bases and V by 5 bases; bases with no gene match: 10. This CDR3 is 16 amino acids long. Germline CDR1 SGHRS, CDR2 YFSETQ. CDR3 sequence reads: CASSRQRGGVEETQYF. The CDR3 region has the DNA TGCGCCAGCAGTCGCCAGCGGGGGGGGGTCGAAGAGACCCAGTACTTC.

This clone is a singleton in its sample. This sequence joins TRBV11-3 and TRBJ2-6, with 10 bases that match TRBD1. CDR1 and CDR2 from the germline V gene are SGHNT and YENEEA. Trimming cost V 5 bases and J 0 bases; bases outside gene matches: 7. The CDR3 is made up of 18 amino acids. The CDR3 nucleotides read TGTGCCAGCAGCACCGGGACAGGGGTGAGCTCTGGGGCCAACGTCCTGACTTTC. Amino acids: CASSTGTGVSSGANVLTF.

The chain links TRBV4-1 to TRBJ2-7, with 9 bases lining up with TRBD2. In germline, CDR1 is MGHRA, CDR2 YSYEKL. J gave up 0 bases and V 1 base, and 16 bases lay outside the gene matches. The CDR3 contains 20 residues. The CDR3 spells CASSQGGGRVAGVSSYEQYF. CDR3 nucleotide sequence: TGCGCCAGCAGCCAAGGCGGCGGTAGGGTAGCGGGGGTGAGCTCCTACGAGCAGTACTTC.

The rearrangement links TRBV18 to TRBJ1-1; TRBD1 matches at 11 bases. In germline, CDR1 is KGHSH, CDR2 LQKENI. V trimming: 4 bases; J trimming: 3 bases; junction bases outside the gene matches: 7. The CDR3 length is 16 residues. The CDR3 DNA reads TGTGCCAGCTCACGGACAGGGGGCCTCTCGGACACTGAAGCTTTCTTT. Residues: CASSRTGGLSDTEAFF.